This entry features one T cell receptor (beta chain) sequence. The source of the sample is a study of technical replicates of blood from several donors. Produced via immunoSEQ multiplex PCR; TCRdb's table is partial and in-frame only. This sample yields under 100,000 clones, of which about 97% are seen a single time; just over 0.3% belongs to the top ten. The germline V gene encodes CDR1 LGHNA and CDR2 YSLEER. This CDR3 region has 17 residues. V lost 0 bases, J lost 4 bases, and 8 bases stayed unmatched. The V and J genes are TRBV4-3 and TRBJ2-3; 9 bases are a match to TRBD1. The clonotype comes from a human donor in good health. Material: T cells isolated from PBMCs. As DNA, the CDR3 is TGCGCCAGCAGCCAAGATAGTTTGGACAGGGGACCAGATACGCAGTATTTT. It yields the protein CASSQDSLDRGPDTQYF.